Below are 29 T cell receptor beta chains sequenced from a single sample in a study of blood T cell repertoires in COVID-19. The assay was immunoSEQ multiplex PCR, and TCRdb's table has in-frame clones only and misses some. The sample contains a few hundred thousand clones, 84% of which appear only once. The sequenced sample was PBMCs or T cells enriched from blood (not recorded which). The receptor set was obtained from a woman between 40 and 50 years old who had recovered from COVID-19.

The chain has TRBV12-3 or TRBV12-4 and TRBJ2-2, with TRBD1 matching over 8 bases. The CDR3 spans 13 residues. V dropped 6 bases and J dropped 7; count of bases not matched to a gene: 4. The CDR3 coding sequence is TGTGCCAGCAGCCAGGGGGCGGGCGGGGAGCTGTTTTTT. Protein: CASSQGAGGELFF.

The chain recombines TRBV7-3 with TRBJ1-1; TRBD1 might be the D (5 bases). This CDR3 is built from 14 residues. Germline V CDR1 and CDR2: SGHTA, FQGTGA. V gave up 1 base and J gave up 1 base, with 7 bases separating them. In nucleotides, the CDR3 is TGTGCCAGCAGCTTAATGGGGGGGAACACTGAAGCTTTCTTT. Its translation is CASSLMGGNTEAFF.

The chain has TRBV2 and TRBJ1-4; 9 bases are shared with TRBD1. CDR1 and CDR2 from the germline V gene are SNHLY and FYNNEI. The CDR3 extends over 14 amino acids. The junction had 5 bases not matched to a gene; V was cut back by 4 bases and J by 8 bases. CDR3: CASSVTGGVEKLFF. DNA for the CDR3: TGTGCCAGCAGTGTAACAGGGGGCGTCGAAAAACTGTTTTTT.

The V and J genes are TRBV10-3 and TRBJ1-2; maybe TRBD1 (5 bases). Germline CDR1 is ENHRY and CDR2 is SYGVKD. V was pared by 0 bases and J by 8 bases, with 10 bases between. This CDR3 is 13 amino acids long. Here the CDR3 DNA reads TGTGCCATCAGTGAGTCCTTGGGGGGAGGCTACACCTTC. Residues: CAISESLGGGYTF.

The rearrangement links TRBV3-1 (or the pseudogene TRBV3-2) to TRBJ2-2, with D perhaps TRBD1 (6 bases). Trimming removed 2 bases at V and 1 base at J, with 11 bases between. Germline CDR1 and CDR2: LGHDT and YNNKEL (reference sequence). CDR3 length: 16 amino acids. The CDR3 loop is CASSQSVGGNTGELFF. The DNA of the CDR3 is TGTGCCAGCAGCCAATCAGTAGGGGGGAACACCGGGGAGCTGTTTTTT.

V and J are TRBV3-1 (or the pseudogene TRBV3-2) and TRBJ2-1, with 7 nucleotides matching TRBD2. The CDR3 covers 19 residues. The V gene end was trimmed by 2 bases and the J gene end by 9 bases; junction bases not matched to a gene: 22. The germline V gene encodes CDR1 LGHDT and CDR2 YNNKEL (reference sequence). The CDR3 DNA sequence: TGTGCCAGCAGCCAACTAGGGAGTGGGTTCTGGCGGGAGCCTGGTGAGCAGTTCTTC. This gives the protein CASSQLGSGFWREPGEQFF.

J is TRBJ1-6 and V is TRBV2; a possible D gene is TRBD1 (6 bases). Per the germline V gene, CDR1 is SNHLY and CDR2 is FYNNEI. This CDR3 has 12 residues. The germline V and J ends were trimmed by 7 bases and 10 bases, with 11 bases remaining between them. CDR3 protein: CASTGGLSPLHF. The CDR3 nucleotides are TGTGCCAGCACCGGGGGGCTATCACCCCTCCACTTT.

The CDR3 nucleotides are TGTGCCAGCAGCCCCCCAGACAATTACGAGCAGTACTTC. It codes for CASSPPDNYEQYF. The chain uses TRBV27 and TRBJ2-7; no definite D call. CDR1 is MNHEY and CDR2 is SMNVEV in the germline V gene (reference sequence). The CDR3 covers 13 residues. The V gene lost 6 bases and the J gene lost 4 bases, with 13 bases spanning the gap.

Here the CDR3 reads CASNEGNQPQHF. CDR3 coding DNA: TGTGCCAGTAATGAGGGTAATCAGCCCCAGCATTTT. The V and J genes are TRBV19 and TRBJ1-5; D is unresolved. V lost 7 bases and J lost 4, with 8 bases in between. Germline CDR1 and CDR2: LNHDA and SQIVND (reference sequence). The length of the CDR3 is 12 residues.

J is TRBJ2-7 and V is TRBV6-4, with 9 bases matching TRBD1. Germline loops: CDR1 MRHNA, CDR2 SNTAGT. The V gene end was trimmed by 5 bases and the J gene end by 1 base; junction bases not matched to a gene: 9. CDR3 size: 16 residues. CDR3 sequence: CASSKGRDRESYEQYV. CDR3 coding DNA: TGTGCCAGCAGTAAGGGCCGGGACAGGGAATCCTACGAGCAGTACGTC.

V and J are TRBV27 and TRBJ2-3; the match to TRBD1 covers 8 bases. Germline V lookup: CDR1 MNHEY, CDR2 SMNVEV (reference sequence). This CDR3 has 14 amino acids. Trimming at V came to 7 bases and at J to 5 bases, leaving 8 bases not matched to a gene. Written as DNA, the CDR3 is TGTGCCAGCAAACCGGGACAGGCTGGAGATACGCAGTATTTT. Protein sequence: CASKPGQAGDTQYF.

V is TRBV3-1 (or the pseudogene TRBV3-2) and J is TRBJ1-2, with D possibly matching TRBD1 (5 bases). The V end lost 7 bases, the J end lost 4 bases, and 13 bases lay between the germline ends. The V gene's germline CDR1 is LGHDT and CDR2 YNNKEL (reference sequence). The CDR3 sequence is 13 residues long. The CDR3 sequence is CASNRGGSYGYTF. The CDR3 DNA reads TGTGCCAGCAACCGCGGGGGTTCCTATGGCTACACCTTC.

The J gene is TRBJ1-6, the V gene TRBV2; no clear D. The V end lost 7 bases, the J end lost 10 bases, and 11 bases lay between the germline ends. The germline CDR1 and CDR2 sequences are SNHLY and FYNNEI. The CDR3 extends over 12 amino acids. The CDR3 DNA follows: TGTGCCAGCACGGGGTTAGAATCACCCCTCCACTTT. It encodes CASTGLESPLHF. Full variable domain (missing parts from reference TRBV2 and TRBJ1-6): EPEVTQTPSHQVTQMGQEVILRCVPISNHLYFYWYRQILGQKVEFLVSFYNNEISEKSEIFDDQFSVERPDGSNFTLKIRSTKLEDSAMYFCASTGLESPLHFGNGTRLTVT.

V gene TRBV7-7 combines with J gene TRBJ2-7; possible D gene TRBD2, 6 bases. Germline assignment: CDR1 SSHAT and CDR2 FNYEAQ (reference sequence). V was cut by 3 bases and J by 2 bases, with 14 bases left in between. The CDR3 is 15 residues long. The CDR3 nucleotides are TGTGCCAGCAGCTTGGGTGCGGGAATGGCCTACGAGCAGTACTTC. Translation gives CASSLGAGMAYEQYF.

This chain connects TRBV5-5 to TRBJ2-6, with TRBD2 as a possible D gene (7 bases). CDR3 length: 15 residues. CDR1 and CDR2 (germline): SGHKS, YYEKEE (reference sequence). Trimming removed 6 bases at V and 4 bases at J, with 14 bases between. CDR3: CASNNGGAGANVLTF. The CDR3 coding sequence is TGTGCCAGCAACAATGGGGGGGCAGGGGCCAACGTCCTGACTTTC.

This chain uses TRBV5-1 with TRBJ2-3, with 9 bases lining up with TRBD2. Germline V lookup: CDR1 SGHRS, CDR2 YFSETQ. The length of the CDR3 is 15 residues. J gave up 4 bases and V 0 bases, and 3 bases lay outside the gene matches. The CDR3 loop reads CASSLVLAGADTQYF. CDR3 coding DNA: TGCGCCAGCAGCTTGGTATTAGCGGGAGCAGATACGCAGTATTTT.

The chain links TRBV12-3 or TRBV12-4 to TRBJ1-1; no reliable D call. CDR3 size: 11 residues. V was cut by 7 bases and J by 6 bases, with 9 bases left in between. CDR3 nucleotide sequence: TGTGCCAGCACCCCCGAGGCTGAAGCTTTCTTT. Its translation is CASTPEAEAFF.

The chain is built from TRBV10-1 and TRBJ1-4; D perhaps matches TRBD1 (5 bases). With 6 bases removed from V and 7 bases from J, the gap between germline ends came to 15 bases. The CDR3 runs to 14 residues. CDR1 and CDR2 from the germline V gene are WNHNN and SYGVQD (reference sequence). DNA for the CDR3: TGCGCCAGCAGCGCAGGGCTACGTGGTGAAAAACTGTTTTTT. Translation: CASSAGLRGEKLFF.

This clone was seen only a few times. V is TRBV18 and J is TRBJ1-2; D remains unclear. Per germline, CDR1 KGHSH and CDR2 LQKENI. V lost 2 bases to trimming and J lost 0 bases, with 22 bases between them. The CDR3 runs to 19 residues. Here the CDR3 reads CASSPSPGLMGFANYGYTF. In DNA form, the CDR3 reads TGTGCCAGCTCACCAAGTCCCGGACTCATGGGGTTCGCTAACTATGGCTACACCTTC.

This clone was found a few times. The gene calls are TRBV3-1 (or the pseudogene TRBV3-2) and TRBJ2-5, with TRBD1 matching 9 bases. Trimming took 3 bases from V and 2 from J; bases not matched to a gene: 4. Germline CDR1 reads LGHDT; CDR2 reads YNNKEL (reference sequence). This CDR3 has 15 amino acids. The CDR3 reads CASSHADRGQETQYF. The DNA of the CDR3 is TGTGCCAGCAGCCACGCTGACAGGGGGCAAGAGACCCAGTACTTC.

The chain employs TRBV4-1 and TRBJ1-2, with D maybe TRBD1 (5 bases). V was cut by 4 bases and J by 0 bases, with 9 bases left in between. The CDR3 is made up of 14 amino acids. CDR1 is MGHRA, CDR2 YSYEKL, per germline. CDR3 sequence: CASSPTDTNYGYTF. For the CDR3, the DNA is TGCGCCAGCAGCCCGACAGACACTAACTATGGCTACACCTTC.

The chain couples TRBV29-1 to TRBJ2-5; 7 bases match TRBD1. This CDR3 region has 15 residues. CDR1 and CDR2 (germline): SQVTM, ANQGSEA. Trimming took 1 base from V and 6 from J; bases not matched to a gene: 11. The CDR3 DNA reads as TGCAGCGTTGAAGTTAGGCGACAGGGTAGCAAGACCCAGTACTTC. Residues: CSVEVRRQGSKTQYF.

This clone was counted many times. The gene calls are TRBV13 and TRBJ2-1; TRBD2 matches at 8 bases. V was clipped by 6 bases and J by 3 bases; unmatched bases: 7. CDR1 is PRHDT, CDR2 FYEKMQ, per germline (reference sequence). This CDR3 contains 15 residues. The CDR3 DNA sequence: TGTGCCAGCAGTGGGAGCGGGGGACACTACAATGAGCAGTTCTTC. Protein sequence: CASSGSGGHYNEQFF.

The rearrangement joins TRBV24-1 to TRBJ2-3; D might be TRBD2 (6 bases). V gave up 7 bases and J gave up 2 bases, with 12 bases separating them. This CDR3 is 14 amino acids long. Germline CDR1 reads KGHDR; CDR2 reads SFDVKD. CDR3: CATREGTFTDTQYF. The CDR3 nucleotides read TGTGCCACCAGGGAGGGCACCTTCACAGATACGCAGTATTTT.

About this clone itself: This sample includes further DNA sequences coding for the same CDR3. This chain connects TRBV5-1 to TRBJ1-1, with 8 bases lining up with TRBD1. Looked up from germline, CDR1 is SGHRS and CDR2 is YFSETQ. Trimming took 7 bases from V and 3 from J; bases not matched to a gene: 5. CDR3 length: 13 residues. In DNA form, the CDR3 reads TGCGCCAGCTCGCTACAGGGGGACACTGAAGCTTTCTTT. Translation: CASSLQGDTEAFF.

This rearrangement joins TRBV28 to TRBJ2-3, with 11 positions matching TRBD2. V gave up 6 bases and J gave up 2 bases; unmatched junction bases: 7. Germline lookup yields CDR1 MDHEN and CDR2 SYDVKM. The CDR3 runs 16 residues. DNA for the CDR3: TGTGCCAGCAGAACTAGCGGGAGATCCGACACAGATACGCAGTATTTT. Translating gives CASRTSGRSDTDTQYF.

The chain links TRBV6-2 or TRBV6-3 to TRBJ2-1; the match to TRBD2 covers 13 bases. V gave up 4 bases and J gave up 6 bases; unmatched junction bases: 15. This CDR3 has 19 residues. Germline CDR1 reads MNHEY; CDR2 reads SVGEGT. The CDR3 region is CASSSSPFRRLAGGNEQFF. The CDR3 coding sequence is TGTGCCAGCAGTTCCTCACCTTTTAGACGACTAGCGGGGGGCAATGAGCAGTTCTTC.

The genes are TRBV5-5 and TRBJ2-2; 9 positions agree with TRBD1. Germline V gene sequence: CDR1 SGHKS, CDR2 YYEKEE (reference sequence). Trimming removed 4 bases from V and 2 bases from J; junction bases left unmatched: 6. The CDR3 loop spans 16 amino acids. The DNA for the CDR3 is TGTGCCAGCAGCCCCAGAACAGGGGGCAACACCGGGGAGCTGTTTTTT. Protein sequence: CASSPRTGGNTGELFF.

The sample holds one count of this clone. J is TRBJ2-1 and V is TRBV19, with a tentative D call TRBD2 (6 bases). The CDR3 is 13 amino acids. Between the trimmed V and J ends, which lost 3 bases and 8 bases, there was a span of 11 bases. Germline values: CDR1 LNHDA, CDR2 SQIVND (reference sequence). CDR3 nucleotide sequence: TGTGCCAGTAGTATTAGTAGGGAGGATGAGCAGTTCTTC. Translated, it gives CASSISREDEQFF.